The 32 T cell receptor beta chains in this list originate from one sample, sequenced in a study of cytomegalovirus exposure and HLA in healthy donors. Primers included in the PCR were 60 Vbeta and 13 Jbeta primers. Using immunoSEQ multiplex PCR, the repertoire was profiled, and TCRdb retains in-frame clones only, with some absent. Among about 130,000 clones listed, around 82% were seen once. The sample consisted of PBMCs. These receptors were collected from a man in his thirties or forties in good health and CMV-seropositive.

This clone was recorded once. This sequence joins TRBV7-7 and TRBJ2-3, with D possibly TRBD2 on 6 matching bases. This CDR3 contains 15 residues. The V gene lost 5 bases and the J gene lost 0 bases, with 12 bases spanning the gap. Per germline, CDR1 SSHAT and CDR2 FNYEAQ (reference sequence). The CDR3 protein is CASSPGERSTDTQYF. Here the CDR3 DNA reads TGTGCCAGCAGCCCGGGAGAGAGGAGCACAGATACGCAGTATTTT.

V gene TRBV19 combines with J gene TRBJ2-7; 11 nucleotides line up with TRBD2. This CDR3 is 16 amino acids long. CDR1 LNHDA and CDR2 SQIVND come from the germline V gene (reference sequence). The V and J ends lost 5 bases and 6 bases, in that order; junction bases with no gene match: 12. Here the CDR3 reads CASSPTRSSGRSEQYF. In DNA, the CDR3 is TGTGCCAGTAGTCCGACCCGGTCTAGCGGGAGGAGCGAGCAGTACTTC.

The chain uses TRBV7-9 and TRBJ1-2, with D possibly TRBD1 on 5 matching bases. V lost 1 base and J lost 5, with 11 bases in between. The CDR3 consists of 14 residues. In germline, CDR1 is SEHNR, CDR2 FQNEAQ (reference sequence). Here the CDR3 DNA reads TGTGCCAGCAGCTTAGGGGCAGGGTTATATGGCTACACCTTC. Translated, it gives CASSLGAGLYGYTF.

The J gene is TRBJ2-7, the V gene TRBV4-3, with 13 bases identical to TRBD2. Germline CDR1 is LGHNA and CDR2 is YSLEER. V shed 4 bases and J 4 bases; nucleotides not matched to a gene: 7. This CDR3 has 16 amino acids. As DNA, the CDR3 is TGCGCCAGCAGCCTTGGACTAGCGGGAGCTAGTTACGAGCAGTACTTC. It codes for CASSLGLAGASYEQYF.

The chain has TRBV7-8 and TRBJ1-4; 9 bases line up with TRBD1. The junction had 7 bases not matched to a gene; V was cut back by 4 bases and J by 10 bases. The CDR3 extends over 14 amino acids. In germline, CDR1 is SGHVS, CDR2 FQNEAQ. The CDR3 protein is CASSWDRVIGKLFF. The CDR3 DNA follows: TGTGCCAGCAGCTGGGACAGGGTGATCGGAAAACTGTTTTTT.

V usage is TRBV4-3 and J usage is TRBJ1-4; D unclear. Germline loops: CDR1 LGHNA, CDR2 YSLEER. The ends were cut back, 0 bases at V and 5 bases at J, with 10 bases in the middle. This CDR3 is 15 amino acids long. CDR3 loop: CASSQETGRNEKLFF. CDR3 DNA sequence: TGCGCCAGCAGCCAAGAAACGGGAAGAAATGAAAAACTGTTTTTT.

The chain recombines TRBV5-1 with TRBJ2-7, with 15 nucleotides matching TRBD2. CDR1 SGHRS and CDR2 YFSETQ come from the germline V gene. CDR3 length: 13 residues. V gave up 5 bases and J gave up 9 bases; unmatched junction bases: 3. In DNA form, the CDR3 reads TGCGCCAGCAGAGAGGGACTAGCGGGAGGGCAGTACTTC. Amino acid sequence: CASREGLAGGQYF.

This clone was counted many times. This sequence joins TRBV15 and TRBJ2-1; perhaps TRBD2 as D (6 bases). The CDR3 is 16 residues long. With 1 base removed from V and 8 bases from J, the gap between germline ends came to 18 bases. Germline CDR1 is LNHNV and CDR2 is YYDKDF (reference sequence). The DNA of the CDR3 is TGTGCCACCAGCAGAGGTAGTAGTGGGCCGGGGGATGAGCAGTTCTTC. It is translated as CATSRGSSGPGDEQFF.

This clone occurred once. DNA for the CDR3: TGCGCCAGCAGCTTGGGGAGGGCGGCAGATACGCAGTATTTT. It is translated as CASSLGRAADTQYF. The chain combines TRBV5-1 with TRBJ2-3; D is perhaps TRBD2 (6 bases). Germline V gives CDR1 SGHRS, CDR2 YFSETQ. The CDR3 length is 14 residues. Trimming stripped 0 bases from V and 4 bases from J, with 9 bases between.

The genes are TRBV5-4 and TRBJ2-7, with D possibly being TRBD1 (6 bases). V was shortened by 4 bases and J by 2 bases, with 16 bases between the two germline ends. Germline V gene data show CDR1 as SGHNT and CDR2 as YYREEE (reference sequence). The CDR3 loop spans 15 amino acids. The CDR3 loop is CASSLTGTLAYEQYF. The CDR3 nucleotides read TGTGCCAGCAGCCTTACCGGGACACTTGCCTACGAGCAGTACTTC.

This chain uses TRBV25-1 with TRBJ2-7; unclear D gene. V was clipped by 3 bases and J by 0 bases, with 12 bases between them. Per the germline V gene, CDR1 is MGHDK and CDR2 is SYGVNS. This CDR3 is built from 15 residues. Here the CDR3 DNA reads TGTGCCAGCAGTGAGGTGCTCGCGAGCTCCTACGAGCAGTACTTC. Protein: CASSEVLASSYEQYF.

This chain joins TRBV6-6 and TRBJ2-1; perhaps TRBD2 as D (6 bases). Germline loops: CDR1 MNHNY, CDR2 SVGAGI (reference sequence). Trimming shortened V by 8 bases and J by 5 bases, and 16 bases separated the two germline ends. The CDR3 runs 14 residues. The CDR3 protein is CASEPFSGDNEQFF. CDR3 DNA sequence: TGTGCCAGCGAGCCTTTTAGCGGTGACAATGAGCAGTTCTTC.

V is TRBV7-9 and J is TRBJ1-2; 7 bases are a match to TRBD1. Germline values: CDR1 SEHNR, CDR2 FQNEAQ (reference sequence). V shed 5 bases, J shed 8 bases, and the junction held 14 bases outside the gene matches. This CDR3 region has 15 residues. The CDR3 is CASSGSGTERGGYTF. Written as DNA, the CDR3 is TGTGCCAGCAGCGGTTCCGGGACAGAGAGAGGCGGCTACACCTTC.

CDR3 sequence: CASSSMGGGPSNQPQHF. The CDR3 DNA reads as TGTGCCAGCAGCTCTATGGGGGGGGGTCCTAGCAATCAGCCCCAGCATTTT. The chain is built from TRBV27 and TRBJ1-5; D is possibly TRBD1 (5 bases). CDR1 is MNHEY and CDR2 is SMNVEV in the germline V gene (reference sequence). The CDR3 extends over 17 amino acids. Trimming took off 6 bases at V and 0 bases at J, with 18 bases between the two ends.

The V call is TRBV29-1, the J call TRBJ2-3; D is possibly TRBD2 (6 bases). Trimming removed 6 bases from V and 0 bases from J, with 16 bases in between. Germline V gene sequence: CDR1 SQVTM, CDR2 ANQGSEA. The CDR3 is 15 residues long. The CDR3 sequence is CSVVAALRSTDTQYF. In DNA, the CDR3 is TGCAGCGTGGTAGCGGCACTTAGAAGCACAGATACGCAGTATTTT.

V usage is TRBV7-9 and J usage is TRBJ2-1; maybe TRBD2 (6 bases). The germline CDR1 and CDR2 sequences are SEHNR and FQNEAQ (reference sequence). V dropped 5 bases and J dropped 7 bases, with 15 bases sitting between them. The CDR3 covers 14 residues. CDR3 nucleotide sequence: TGTGCCAGCAGCCCTGGGGGGACGGAAAATGAGCAGTTCTTC. This sequence encodes CASSPGGTENEQFF.

The rearrangement links TRBV29-1 to TRBJ1-2; D uncertain. CDR1 and CDR2 from the germline V gene are SQVTM and ANQGSEA. The CDR3 length is 13 residues. V was pared by 7 bases and J by 3 bases, with 15 bases between. CDR3 sequence: CSAQTPLDYGYTF. DNA of the CDR3: TGCAGCGCGCAGACTCCGCTGGACTATGGCTACACCTTC. The full variable domain, in which reference TRBV29-1 and TRBJ1-2 provide the parts outside the CDR3, is SAVISQKPSRDICQRGTSLTIQCQVDSQVTMMFWYRQQPGQSLTLIATANQGSEATYESGFVIDKFPISRPNLTFSTLTVSNMSPEDSSIYLCSAQTPLDYGYTFGSGTRLTVV.

The chain uses TRBV27 and TRBJ2-7; 8 bases fit TRBD1. J lost 0 bases, V lost 4 bases, and 5 bases had no gene match. This CDR3 has 15 residues. Per the germline V gene, CDR1 is MNHEY and CDR2 is SMNVEV (reference sequence). CDR3 loop: CASSSTGVFSYEQYF. CDR3 DNA: TGTGCCAGCAGTTCGACAGGGGTCTTCTCCTACGAGCAGTACTTC.

The chain is built from TRBV10-2 and TRBJ1-2; weak D call: TRBD1 (5 bases). The CDR3 runs to 14 residues. The germline CDR1 and CDR2 sequences are WSHSY and SAAADI. V was shortened by 0 bases and J by 7 bases, with 12 bases between the two germline ends. This chain's CDR3 is CASSESGLRRGYTF. DNA of the CDR3: TGCGCCAGCAGTGAGTCGGGACTTCGACGTGGCTACACCTTC.

This clone was seen a handful of times. CDR3 sequence reads: CASSAAAGGSYEQYF. The CDR3 DNA is TGTGCCAGCAGCGCCGCAGCGGGAGGCTCCTACGAGCAGTACTTC. The chain combines TRBV5-4 with TRBJ2-7; 9 positions agree with TRBD2. The CDR3 spans 15 residues. The germline CDR1 and CDR2 sequences are SGHNT and YYREEE (reference sequence). V lost 4 bases and J lost 0; bases outside the gene matches: 5.

Here the CDR3 reads CASSSHLGQSTDTQYF. The CDR3 coding sequence is TGTGCCAGCAGTTCTCACCTAGGACAAAGCACAGATACGCAGTATTTT. The chain recombines TRBV9 with TRBJ2-3; a weak D match, TRBD1 (5 bases). The germline gives CDR1 SGDLS, CDR2 YYNGEE. CDR3 length: 16 residues. V was cut by 5 bases and J by 0 bases, with 16 bases left in between.

This sequence joins TRBV19 and TRBJ1-1; D not resolved. The CDR3 consists of 12 residues. The V end lost 4 bases, the J end lost 7 bases, and 10 bases lay between the germline ends. Germline V gives CDR1 LNHDA, CDR2 SQIVND (reference sequence). The CDR3 DNA reads TGTGCCAGTAGTAATCCCTTGAGTGAAGCTTTCTTT. Protein sequence: CASSNPLSEAFF.

This clone was observed a few times. J is TRBJ2-7 and V is TRBV28, with 7 bases fitting TRBD2. The CDR3 is made up of 12 amino acids. Germline CDR1 is MDHEN and CDR2 is SYDVKM. The chain's CDR3 is CASSPPRGGLSV. The CDR3 DNA reads as TGTGCCAGCAGTCCACCTCGGGGAGGGTTGAGCGTC.

The CDR3 here is CASSVGQGVKETQYF. The CDR3 region has the DNA TGTGCCAGCAGCGTAGGGCAGGGGGTTAAAGAGACCCAGTACTTC. J is TRBJ2-5 and V is TRBV9; 7 positions agree with TRBD1. J lost 3 bases, V lost 0 bases, and 5 bases had no gene match. Germline V gene sequence: CDR1 SGDLS, CDR2 YYNGEE. This CDR3 is 15 amino acids long.

The rearrangement joins TRBV7-9 to TRBJ2-7, with 8 bases lining up with TRBD2. This CDR3 spans 15 amino acids. Germline CDR1 is SEHNR and CDR2 is FQNEAQ (reference sequence). Trimming cost V 6 bases and J 0 bases; bases outside gene matches: 7. The CDR3 here is CASSSRGGASYEQYF. DNA of the CDR3: TGTGCCAGCAGTTCCCGGGGGGGGGCCTCCTACGAGCAGTACTTC.

As to this clone: Without the conserved terminal phenylalanine or tryptophan, this CDR3 likely stems from a read error. The chain uses TRBV28 and TRBJ1-2, with D possibly being TRBD1 (5 bases). This CDR3 spans 14 amino acids. V lost 3 bases to trimming and J lost 4 bases, with 12 bases between them. Germline values: CDR1 MDHEN, CDR2 SYDVKM. The CDR3 loop is CASSFRVVSYGYTL. The CDR3 nucleotides read TGTGCCAGCAGTTTCAGGGTCGTTAGCTATGGCTACACCCTC.

The chain links TRBV30 to TRBJ2-5; TRBD2 agrees at 11 bases. Germline V CDR1 and CDR2: GTSNPN, SVGIG (reference sequence). This CDR3 comprises 16 residues. J gave up 1 base and V 4 bases, and 8 bases lay outside the gene matches. The CDR3 DNA follows: TGTGCCTGGAACTTAGGACTAGCGGGTTTCCAAGAGACCCAGTACTTC. It yields the protein CAWNLGLAGFQETQYF.

This clone came up a few times. The chain employs TRBV6-5 and TRBJ1-5; 9 positions match TRBD1. Germline V gives CDR1 MNHEY, CDR2 SVGAGI. V dropped 6 bases and J dropped 5; count of bases not matched to a gene: 5. This CDR3 is built from 14 residues. DNA of the CDR3: TGTGCCAGCAGCGGAACAGGGGGCCATCAGCCCCAGCATTTT. Residues: CASSGTGGHQPQHF.

V and J are TRBV2 and TRBJ2-4, with 7 bases lining up with TRBD2. The CDR3 is 15 residues long. The J segment lost 7 bases and the V segment lost 3 bases, leaving 9 bases of the junction unmatched. In germline, CDR1 is SNHLY, CDR2 FYNNEI. DNA for the CDR3: TGTGCCAGCAGTGACCTGGGAGGGGCATGGAACATTCAGTACTTC. Translated: CASSDLGGAWNIQYF.

The chain employs TRBV7-2 and TRBJ1-5; 9 bases are shared with TRBD1. CDR1 SGHTA and CDR2 FQGNSA come from the germline V gene. V lost 5 bases to trimming and J lost 6 bases; unmatched junction nucleotides: 8. This CDR3 contains 15 residues. CDR3 in amino acids: CASSHRTGAGQPQHF. The CDR3 DNA is TGTGCCAGCAGCCATAGGACAGGGGCTGGTCAGCCCCAGCATTTT.

This chain links TRBV13 with TRBJ2-7; 9 bases fit TRBD2. This CDR3 is built from 15 residues. The ends lost 0 bases at V and 2 bases at J; junction bases unmatched: 2. Germline CDR1 reads PRHDT; CDR2 reads FYEKMQ (reference sequence). The CDR3 DNA reads as TGTGCCAGCAGCTTAGGCGTAGCGGGGGCCTACGAGCAGTACTTC. Protein: CASSLGVAGAYEQYF.

The rearrangement links TRBV5-6 to TRBJ1-2, with 10 bases identical to TRBD1. Germline V CDR1 and CDR2: SGHDT, YYEEEE. The ends lost 4 bases at V and 6 bases at J; junction bases unmatched: 9. The CDR3 runs to 15 residues. CDR3 loop: CASSPRDRGFDGYTF. CDR3 DNA: TGTGCCAGCAGCCCCCGGGACAGGGGATTTGATGGCTACACCTTC.